The 21 T cell receptor beta chains below were found in one sample sequenced in a study of patients and donors after allogeneic stem cell transplantation. Each CDR3 protein is one row after TCRdb ran MiXCR on the RT-PCR reads. Here the sample spans some 880,000 distinct CDR3 sequences, 15% to 20% being singletons. Source material: blood, either unsorted or a sorted T cell fraction (not recorded which). Source of these receptors: a human donor who was either an allogeneic HSCT recipient or a stem cell or donor lymphocyte infusion donor (not recorded which). It is not recorded whose cells these are; they may come from a transplant donor.

This clonotype was observed at least ten times. The rearrangement joins TRBV5-1 to TRBJ1-3; D ambiguous. The length of the CDR3 is 12 residues. V was pared by 4 bases and J by 0 bases, with 2 bases between. Per germline, CDR1 SGHRS and CDR2 YFSETQ. The CDR3 protein is CASSVSGNTIYF. For the CDR3, the DNA is TGCGCCAGCAGCGTCTCTGGAAACACCATATATTTT. The complete variable domain, with remaining parts taken from reference TRBV5-1 and TRBJ1-3, reads KAGVTQTPRYLIKTRGQQVTLSCSPISGHRSVSWYQQTPGQGLQFLFEYFSETQRNKGNFPGRFSGRQFSNSRSEMNVSTLELGDSALYLCASSVSGNTIYFGEGSWLTVV.

This clonotype was observed a few times. The rearrangement links TRBV6-2 or TRBV6-3 to TRBJ2-1, with TRBD1 matching over 10 bases. This CDR3 is built from 15 residues. Germline-derived CDR1 and CDR2 are MNHEY and SVGEGT. The V segment lost 5 bases and the J segment 8 bases; nucleotides outside the gene matches: 9. CDR3 bases: TGTGCCAGCAGTCGACCGGGACAGGGGTTAGATGAGCAGTTCTTC. Protein: CASSRPGQGLDEQFF.

The table lists this clonotype with many counts. The chain has TRBV27 and TRBJ2-2; TRBD2 might be the D (6 bases). The CDR3 runs 14 residues. Germline CDR1 is MNHEY and CDR2 is SMNVEV (reference sequence). Trimming removed 7 bases from V and 1 base from J, with 10 bases in between. The CDR3 DNA reads TGTGCCAGCACAGGAGGGGTGAACACCGGGGAGCTGTTTTTT. Translating gives CASTGGVNTGELFF.

This clonotype appeared a few times. The chain has TRBV20-1 and TRBJ1-3; 7 bases are a match to TRBD1. J was trimmed by 6 bases and V by 2 bases; bases with no gene match: 4. This CDR3 region has 13 residues. CDR1 is DFQATT, CDR2 SNEGSKA, per germline (reference sequence). The CDR3 nucleotides read TGCAGTGCTAGAACAGGGGTATCAAACACCATATATTTT. Encoded protein: CSARTGVSNTIYF.

The chain is built from TRBV13 and TRBJ2-6, with 9 bases that match TRBD1. The CDR3 contains 16 residues. With 5 bases clipped from V and 2 bases from J, the junction kept 4 bases outside the gene matches. Per germline, CDR1 PRHDT and CDR2 FYEKMQ (reference sequence). CDR3 bases: TGTGCCAGCAGCAGATGGACAGGGGCTGGGGCCAACGTCCTGACTTTC. Its translation: CASSRWTGAGANVLTF. The complete variable domain, with remaining parts taken from reference TRBV13 and TRBJ2-6, reads AAGVIQSPRHLIKEKRETATLKCYPIPRHDTVYWYQQGPGQDPQFLISFYEKMQSDKGSIPDRFSAQQFSDYHSELNMSSLELGDSALYFCASSRWTGAGANVLTFGAGSRLTVL.

This clonotype was counted a few times. The V call is TRBV7-2, the J call TRBJ2-3, with 10 bases identical to TRBD2. The germline V gene has CDR1 SGHTA and CDR2 FQGNSA. With V trimmed by 1 base and J by 9 bases, 10 bases remained unmatched. The CDR3 is 16 residues long. CDR3 amino acids: CASSLESSGGTNTQYF. The CDR3 coding sequence is TGTGCCAGCAGCTTAGAGAGTAGCGGGGGGACGAACACGCAGTATTTT.

There are a few counts of this clonotype. The chain carries TRBV4-3 and TRBJ2-3; D call uncertain. CDR3 length: 15 amino acids. Germline loops: CDR1 LGHNA, CDR2 YSLEER. V lost 0 bases and J lost 1, with 8 bases in between. CDR3 in DNA: TGCGCCAGCAGCCAAGACCCGGCTGGCACAGATACGCAGTATTTT. It specifies CASSQDPAGTDTQYF.

J is TRBJ2-3 and V is TRBV24-1; 8 bases agree with TRBD1. This CDR3 comprises 14 residues. Trimming removed 7 bases from V and 3 bases from J; junction bases left unmatched: 5. Germline V gene sequence: CDR1 KGHDR, CDR2 SFDVKD. This chain's CDR3 is CATRDRGLTDTQYF. The CDR3 bases are TGTGCCACCAGAGACAGGGGTCTGACAGATACGCAGTATTTT.

This clonotype has a handful of counts. The chain links TRBV24-1 to TRBJ2-2; D remains ambiguous. The length of the CDR3 is 14 residues. V was pared by 2 bases and J by 7 bases, with 10 bases between. Germline assignment: CDR1 KGHDR and CDR2 SFDVKD. In nucleotides, the CDR3 is TGTGCCACCAGTGATTGGGCCACCCGCGGGGAGCTGTTTTTT. As protein: CATSDWATRGELFF.

The V call is TRBV9, the J call TRBJ2-1, with D possibly being TRBD1 or TRBD2 (5 bases each). Germline lookup yields CDR1 SGDLS and CDR2 YYNGEE. The CDR3 sequence is 14 residues long. V was clipped by 1 base and J by 5 bases, with 10 bases between them. In DNA form, the CDR3 reads TGTGCCAGCAGCGTATGGGGGTTGGACAATGAGCAGTTCTTC. Translation gives CASSVWGLDNEQFF.

This chain joins TRBV20-1 and TRBJ1-4; D unresolved. CDR1 and CDR2 from the germline V gene are DFQATT and SNEGSKA (reference sequence). The CDR3 is 12 amino acids. Trimming cost V 6 bases and J 10 bases, with 15 bases left between them. The CDR3 is CSAAGDGRKLFF. Written as DNA, the CDR3 is TGCAGTGCCGCGGGAGATGGGAGAAAACTGTTTTTT.

V and J are TRBV10-3 and TRBJ2-7; weak D call: TRBD1 (5 bases). CDR3 length: 15 residues. Germline V gene data show CDR1 as ENHRY and CDR2 as SYGVKD. Trimming cost V 2 bases and J 0 bases, with 11 bases left between them. The chain's CDR3 is CAISEPQGSSYEQYF. CDR3 coding DNA: TGTGCCATCAGTGAGCCCCAGGGAAGCTCCTACGAGCAGTACTTC.

The rearrangement joins TRBV5-1 to TRBJ2-1; D is tentatively TRBD1 or TRBD2 (5 bases each). The germline V and J ends were trimmed by 4 bases and 0 bases, with 14 bases remaining between them. The germline gives CDR1 SGHRS, CDR2 YFSETQ. The CDR3 totals 16 residues. For the CDR3, the DNA is TGCGCCAGCAGCCCCCGCGAGGGGAGCTCCTACAATGAGCAGTTCTTC. It encodes CASSPREGSSYNEQFF.

J is TRBJ1-2 and V is TRBV12-3 or TRBV12-4; a possible D gene is TRBD1 (5 bases). Trimming left V 5 bases short and J 6 bases short, with 13 bases between. CDR3 size: 13 residues. The CDR3 DNA is TGTGCCAGCAGTCCAACCAGGGACCATGGCTACACCTTC. This translates into CASSPTRDHGYTF.

The V call is TRBV7-9, the J call TRBJ2-7; either TRBD1 or TRBD2 may fit D (5 bases each). V gave up 3 bases and J gave up 3 bases, with 12 bases separating them. Germline CDR1 and CDR2: SEHNR and FQNEAQ (reference sequence). CDR3 length equals 14 residues. The CDR3 DNA is TGTGCCAGCAGCTTTCCAGGGAGTAGCTACGAGCAGTACTTC. This codes for CASSFPGSSYEQYF. The full variable domain, its missing parts supplied by reference TRBV7-9 and TRBJ2-7, is DTGVSQNPRHKITKRGQNVTFRCDPISEHNRLYWYRQTLGQGPEFLTYFQNEAQLEKSRLLSDRFSAERPKGSFSTLEIQRTEQGDSAMYLCASSFPGSSYEQYFGPGTRLTVT.

The chain has TRBV4-3 and TRBJ2-7; weak D call: TRBD1 (7 bases). The CDR3 runs 16 residues. V was cut by 1 base and J by 5 bases, with 18 bases left in between. CDR1 and CDR2 (germline): LGHNA, YSLEER. The CDR3 DNA reads as TGCGCCAGCAGCCAAGCGGGAGCGACAGGGATCCACGAGCAGTACTTC. It is translated as CASSQAGATGIHEQYF.

This chain's CDR3 is CASSAATGATEAFF. The CDR3, as DNA: TGTGCCAGCAGTGCCGCGACAGGGGCCACTGAAGCTTTCTTT. This chain links TRBV6-1 with TRBJ1-1; TRBD1 aligns across 8 bases. V trimming: 4 bases; J trimming: 4 bases; junction bases outside the gene matches: 5. This CDR3 has 14 amino acids. Germline-derived CDR1 and CDR2 are MNHNS and SASEGT.

This chain joins TRBV7-7 and TRBJ2-2; D might be TRBD2 (5 bases). This CDR3 spans 14 amino acids. Germline CDR1 SSHAT, CDR2 FNYEAQ (reference sequence). V was pared by 5 bases and J by 4 bases, with 11 bases between. The CDR3 region has the DNA TGTGCCAGCAGCCTCGGGATTCCCACCGGGGAGCTGTTTTTT. Its translation is CASSLGIPTGELFF.

V gene TRBV20-1 combines with J gene TRBJ2-7; TRBD2 aligns across 9 bases. The trim removed 3 bases at V and 7 bases at J, leaving 10 bases unmatched. This CDR3 contains 14 residues. Germline V gives CDR1 DFQATT, CDR2 SNEGSKA (reference sequence). This chain's CDR3 is CSARAGTSPKEQYF. The DNA of the CDR3 is TGCAGTGCTAGGGCCGGGACTAGCCCTAAAGAGCAGTACTTC.

The rearrangement links TRBV4-1 to TRBJ1-2, with D hard to call. V lost 0 bases and J 1 base, leaving 12 bases between the germline ends. Germline V gene data show CDR1 as MGHRA and CDR2 as YSYEKL. CDR3 length equals 16 residues. CDR3 coding DNA: TGCGCCAGCAGCCAAGATAGGACCGCCCTTAACTATGGCTACACCTTC. Translated, it gives CASSQDRTALNYGYTF.

Only a few counts were recorded for this clonotype. The CDR3 spells CASSQGASGSYEQYF. The CDR3 nucleotides read TGTGCCAGCAGCCAAGGGGCTAGCGGTTCCTACGAGCAGTACTTC. The rearrangement joins TRBV3-1 to TRBJ2-7; 7 bases are shared with TRBD2. V lost 1 base and J lost 1; bases outside the gene matches: 4. Germline CDR1 and CDR2: LGHDT and YNNKEL (reference sequence). The CDR3 runs 15 residues.